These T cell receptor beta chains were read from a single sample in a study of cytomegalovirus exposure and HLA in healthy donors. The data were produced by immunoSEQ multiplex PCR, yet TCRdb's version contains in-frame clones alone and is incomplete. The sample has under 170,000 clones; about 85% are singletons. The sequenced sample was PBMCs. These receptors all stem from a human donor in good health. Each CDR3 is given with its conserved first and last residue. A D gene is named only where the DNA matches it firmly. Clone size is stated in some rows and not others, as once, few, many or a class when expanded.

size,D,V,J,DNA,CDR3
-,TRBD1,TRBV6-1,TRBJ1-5,TGTGCCAGCAGTGGGGACAGGAACCCTCAGCCCCAGCATTTT,CASSGDRNPQPQHF
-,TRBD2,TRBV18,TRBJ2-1,TGTGCCAGCTCCGGCTTGCGGGAGTATTCCTACAATGAGCAGTTCTTC,CASSGLREYSYNEQFF
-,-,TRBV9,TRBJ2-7,TGTGCCAGCAGCGGCCTGAGCCACGAGCAGTACTTC,CASSGLSHEQYF
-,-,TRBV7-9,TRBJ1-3,TGTGCCAGCAGCTCCGGCGGAATTGGAAACACCATATATTTT,CASSSGGIGNTIYF
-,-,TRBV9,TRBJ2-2,TGTGCCAGCAGAGGCGGCGCACTAAACACCGGGGAGCTGTTTTTT,CASRGGALNTGELFF
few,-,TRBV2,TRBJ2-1,TGTGCCAGCAGTCTAGAGATCGATGAGCAGTTCTTC,CASSLEIDEQFF
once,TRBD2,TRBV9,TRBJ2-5,TGTGCCAGCAGCCCTCGGGGACTAGCGGCCCAAGAGACCCAGTACTTC,CASSPRGLAAQETQYF
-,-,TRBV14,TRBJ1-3,TGTGCCAGCCAGGAGGATGGTCCTGGAAACACCATATATTTT,CASQEDGPGNTIYF
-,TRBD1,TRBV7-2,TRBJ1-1,TGTGCCAGCAGCGTACAGGGGAGATTCACTGAAGCTTTCTTT,CASSVQGRFTEAFF
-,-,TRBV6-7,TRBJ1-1,TGTGCCAGCAGTCCTTTTGCTTTCTTT,CASSPFAFF
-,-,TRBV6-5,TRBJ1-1,TGTGCCACCATGGCAGGAAGGCCCATGAACACTGAAGCTTTCTTT,CATMAGRPMNTEAFF
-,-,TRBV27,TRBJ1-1,TGTGCCAGCATCCCCGACAGACTGAACACTGAAGCTTTCTTT,CASIPDRLNTEAFF
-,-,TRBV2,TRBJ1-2,TGTGCCAGCAAATGGGACCCGGGGGGGGGCGCGTTATATGGCTACACCTTC,CASKWDPGGGALYGYTF
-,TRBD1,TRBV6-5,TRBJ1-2,TGTGCCAGCAGTTACGGGGACAGGCCCTATGGCTACACCTTC,CASSYGDRPYGYTF
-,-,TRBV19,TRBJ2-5,TGTGCCAGTAGTTATTTAGAGACCCAGTACTTC,CASSYLETQYF
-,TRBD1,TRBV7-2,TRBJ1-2,TGTGCCAGCAGCCCCCGGGGGACAGGGGGCGGTGGCTACACCTTC,CASSPRGTGGGGYTF
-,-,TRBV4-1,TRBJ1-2,TGCGCCAGCAGCCAAGAGGAGGCGGAGTATGGCTACACCTTC,CASSQEEAEYGYTF
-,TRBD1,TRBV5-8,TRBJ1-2,TGTGCCAGCAGTCTTGAACAGGGGTTTAACTATGGCTACACCTTC,CASSLEQGFNYGYTF
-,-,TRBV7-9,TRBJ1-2,TGTGCCAGCAGCTCGACCTTCCGGGAGGTTCTATGGGGCTACACCTTC,CASSSTFREVLWGYTF
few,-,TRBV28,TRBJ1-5,TGTGCCAGCAGTCACTATGGGGGGAATCAGCCCCAGCATTTT,CASSHYGGNQPQHF
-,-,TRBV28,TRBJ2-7,TGTGCCAGCAGAAACCCCGGCGGAGCTAGCTACGAGCAGTACTTC,CASRNPGGASYEQYF
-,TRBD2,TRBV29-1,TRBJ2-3,TGCAGCGTTGGAGCGGGGAGTCTGGATACGCAGTATTTT,CSVGAGSLDTQYF
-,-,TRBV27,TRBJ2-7,TGTGCCAGCAGACTCATGCCGAGCTCCTACGAGCAGTACTTC,CASRLMPSSYEQYF
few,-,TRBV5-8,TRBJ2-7,TGTGCCAGCAGCACTGACTTCTCCAGGGCCTACGAGCAGTACTTC,CASSTDFSRAYEQYF
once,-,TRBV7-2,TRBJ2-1,TGTGCCAGCAGCTTAGACAGATTGCAGTTCTTC,CASSLDRLQFF
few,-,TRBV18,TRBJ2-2,TGTGCCAGCTCACCGCCCCGCTACGGGGAGCTGTTTTTT,CASSPPRYGELFF
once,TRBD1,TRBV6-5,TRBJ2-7,TGTGCCAGCAGTAGGACAGGGGGCGAGCAGTACTTC,CASSRTGGEQYF
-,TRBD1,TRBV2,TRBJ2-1,TGTGCCAGCAGTATAGACAGGGGCGATGGGGGGAATGAGCAGTTCTTC,CASSIDRGDGGNEQFF
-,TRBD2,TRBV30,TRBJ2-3,TGTGCCTGGAATAGGCATAGCGGGGGGGCCACAGATACGCAGTATTTT,CAWNRHSGGATDTQYF
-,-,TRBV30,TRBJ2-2,TGTGCCTGGAGTGTACTCCCGAACACCGGGGAGCTGTTTTTT,CAWSVLPNTGELFF
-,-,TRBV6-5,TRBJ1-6,TGTGCCAGCAGTTACGGAAAAGGAGAGCCACCCCTCCACTTT,CASSYGKGEPPLHF
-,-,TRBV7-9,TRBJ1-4,TGTGCCAGCAGCCCAGGGAACAGAGGCGAAAAACTGTTTTTT,CASSPGNRGEKLFF
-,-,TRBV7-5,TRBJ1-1,TGTGTCAGAAGCCCAGTCACAATTGAAGCTTTCTTT,CVRSPVTIEAFF
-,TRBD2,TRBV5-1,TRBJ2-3,TGCGCCAGCAGCTCAAGCGGGGGCACAGATACGCAGTATTTT,CASSSSGGTDTQYF
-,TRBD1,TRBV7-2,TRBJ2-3,TGTGCCAGCAGCTCGACAGGGCCAGATACGCAGTATTTT,CASSSTGPDTQYF
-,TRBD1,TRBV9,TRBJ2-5,TGTGCCAGCAGCCCCGGACAGGGACAACAAGAGACCCAGTACTTC,CASSPGQGQQETQYF
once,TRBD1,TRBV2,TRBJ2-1,TGTGCCAGCAGTGAGTTAGGGACAGGGGCCACCTTTGATGAGCAGTTCTTC,CASSELGTGATFDEQFF
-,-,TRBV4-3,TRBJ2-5,TGCGCCAGCAGCCAAGATAGCACAGGCCCAGAGACCCAGTACTTC,CASSQDSTGPETQYF
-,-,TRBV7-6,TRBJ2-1,TGTGCCAGCAGCTTAGGCCTAGTGGGTGAGCAGTTCTTC,CASSLGLVGEQFF
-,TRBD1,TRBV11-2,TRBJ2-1,TGTGCCAGCAGCCCCCGGGACAGGGGCAATGAGCAGTTCTTC,CASSPRDRGNEQFF
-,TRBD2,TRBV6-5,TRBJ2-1,TGTGCCAGCAGCTACGCCAGCGGGGGTTACAATGAGCAGTTCTTC,CASSYASGGYNEQFF
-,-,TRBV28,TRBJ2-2,TGTGCCAGCAGTTCTGCAGGGGTGGTCACCGGGGAGCTGTTTTTT,CASSSAGVVTGELFF
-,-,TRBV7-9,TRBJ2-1,TGTGCCAGCAGCACCCCCCTTGGTGCTCTGAGCTCCTACAATGAGCAGTTCTTC,CASSTPLGALSSYNEQFF
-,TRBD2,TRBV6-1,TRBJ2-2,TGTGCCAGCAGCTCTAGCGGGGCGAACACCGGGGAGCTGTTTTTT,CASSSSGANTGELFF
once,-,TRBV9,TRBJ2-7,TGTGCCAGCAGCGTAGACGACAGACCGTACGAGCAGTACTTC,CASSVDDRPYEQYF
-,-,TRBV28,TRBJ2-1,TGTGCCAGCAGTTTAAGCCGGGTGGGGCATGAGCAGTTCTTC,CASSLSRVGHEQFF
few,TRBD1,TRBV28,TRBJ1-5,TGTGCCAGCAGTTTGGACAGGGGAGGCAATCAGCCCCAGCATTTT,CASSLDRGGNQPQHF
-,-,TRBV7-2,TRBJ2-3,TGTGCCAGCAGCTTAGTGGGGGGCGGGAGTCCAGATACGCAGTATTTT,CASSLVGGGSPDTQYF
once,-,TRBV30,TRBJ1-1,TGTGCCTGGAGGGGACAACAGAACACTGAAGCTTTCTTT,CAWRGQQNTEAFF
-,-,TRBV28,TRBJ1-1,TGTGCCAGCAGACTACAGGGATTTAACACTGAAGCTTTCTTT,CASRLQGFNTEAFF
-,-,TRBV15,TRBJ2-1,TGTGCCACCAGCAGAGATCGGAGACAGTATAATGAGCAGTTCTTC,CATSRDRRQYNEQFF
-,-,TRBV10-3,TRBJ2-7,TGTGCCATCAGTGAGTCGGGGACTTCGACCTACGAGCAGTACTTC,CAISESGTSTYEQYF
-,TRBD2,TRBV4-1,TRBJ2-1,TGCGCCAGCAGCCAACACCCGGGACTAGCGCAAAATGAGCAGTTCTTC,CASSQHPGLAQNEQFF
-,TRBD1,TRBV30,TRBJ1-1,TGTGCCTGGACTCGGAGGGGACAGGGGGCGGGATTAGCTTTCTTT,CAWTRRGQGAGLAFF
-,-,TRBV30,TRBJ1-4,TGTGCCTGGAGTGCGAAGGGGTGGGGAACTAATGAAAAACTGTTTTTT,CAWSAKGWGTNEKLFF